This T cell receptor (beta chain) was identified during a study of blood T cell repertoires in COVID-19. Method: immunoSEQ multiplex PCR; TCRdb's copy keeps in-frame clones and lacks some. The sample has 60,000 to 85,000 clones; 70% to 90% are singletons. Germline V gives CDR1 SQVTM, CDR2 ANQGSEA. The J segment lost 3 bases and the V segment lost 4 bases, leaving 7 bases of the junction unmatched. The CDR3 spans 14 residues. V is TRBV29-1 and J is TRBJ2-7; 9 bases align to TRBD1. The TCR comes from a man aged 55 to 69 with COVID-19, enrolled during active disease. What was sequenced was peripheral blood. CDR3 nucleotides: TGCAGCGTTGCATCAGGGACAGGGAGCTACGAGCAGTACTTC. Its translation is CSVASGTGSYEQYF.